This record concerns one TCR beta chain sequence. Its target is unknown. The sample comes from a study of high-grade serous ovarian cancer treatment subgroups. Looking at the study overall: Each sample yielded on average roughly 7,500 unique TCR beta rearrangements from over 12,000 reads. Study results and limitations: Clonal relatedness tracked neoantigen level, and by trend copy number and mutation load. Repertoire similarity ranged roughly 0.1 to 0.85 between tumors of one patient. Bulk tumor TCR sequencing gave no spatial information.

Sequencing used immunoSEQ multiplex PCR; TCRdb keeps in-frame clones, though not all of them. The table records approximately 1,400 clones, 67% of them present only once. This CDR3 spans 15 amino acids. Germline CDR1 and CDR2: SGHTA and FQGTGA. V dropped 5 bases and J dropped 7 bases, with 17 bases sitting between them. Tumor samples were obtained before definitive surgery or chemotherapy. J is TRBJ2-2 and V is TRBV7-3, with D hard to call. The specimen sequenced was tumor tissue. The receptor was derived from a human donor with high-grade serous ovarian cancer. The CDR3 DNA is TGTGCCAGCAGCCCTCGGCAGGAGATGGACGGGGAGCTGTTTTTT. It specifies CASSPRQEMDGELFF.